What follows are 29 T cell receptor beta chains derived from one specimen sequenced in a study of blood T cell repertoires in COVID-19. Clones were sequenced by immunoSEQ multiplex PCR, and TCRdb holds only the in-frame ones, with some missing. The sample shows a few hundred thousand clones, about 88% of them seen only once. Sequencing used peripheral blood. These receptors all stem from a woman in her forties or fifties with COVID-19, enrolled during active disease.

The J gene is TRBJ2-5, the V gene TRBV5-5; D possibly corresponds to TRBD2 (5 bases). There are 15 residues in the CDR3. The V gene's germline CDR1 is SGHKS and CDR2 YYEKEE (reference sequence). V was shortened by 1 base and J by 2 bases, with 12 bases between the two germline ends. CDR3 region: CASSLWPGMQETQYF. CDR3 bases: TGTGCCAGCAGCTTGTGGCCGGGGATGCAAGAGACCCAGTACTTC.

The V gene is TRBV10-1, the J gene TRBJ2-1; D is unresolved. The CDR3 runs to 12 residues. Per the germline V gene, CDR1 is WNHNN and CDR2 is SYGVQD (reference sequence). V lost 6 bases, J lost 5 bases, and 8 bases lay in between. CDR3: CASSTVNNEQFF. The CDR3 DNA sequence: TGCGCCAGCAGCACGGTGAACAATGAGCAGTTCTTC.

V usage is TRBV19 and J usage is TRBJ1-2; D ambiguous. Germline-derived CDR1 and CDR2 are LNHDA and SQIVND (reference sequence). The germline V and J ends were trimmed by 3 bases and 4 bases, with 12 bases remaining between them. CDR3 size: 14 residues. The CDR3 DNA reads as TGTGCCAGTAGTATTCAGCAACCTAGCTATGGCTACACCTTC. The encoded protein is CASSIQQPSYGYTF.

This chain connects TRBV29-1 to TRBJ1-1; TRBD1 aligns across 8 bases. Germline CDR1 reads SQVTM; CDR2 reads ANQGSEA. This CDR3 contains 14 residues. With V trimmed by 6 bases and J by 5 bases, 11 bases remained unmatched. The CDR3 region has the DNA TGCAGCGTCGCAGGGGGCGCAGGGAATACTGAAGCTTTCTTT. Protein product: CSVAGGAGNTEAFF.

This CDR3 is CSARGQGGLSTEAFF. The CDR3 DNA sequence: TGCAGTGCTCGTGGACAGGGGGGCTTGAGCACTGAAGCTTTCTTT. This rearrangement joins TRBV20-1 to TRBJ1-1; 10 nucleotides line up with TRBD1. From germline, CDR1 is DFQATT and CDR2 SNEGSKA (reference sequence). Trimming at V came to 5 bases and at J to 4 bases, leaving 10 bases not matched to a gene. The CDR3 is 15 residues long.

This rearrangement joins TRBV19 to TRBJ2-2; D possibly corresponds to TRBD2 (5 bases). Trimming shortened V by 2 bases and J by 5 bases, and 9 bases separated the two germline ends. This CDR3 comprises 14 residues. CDR1 is LNHDA, CDR2 SQIVND, per germline (reference sequence). The CDR3: CASSILPGTGELFF. CDR3 in DNA: TGTGCCAGTAGTATATTACCGGGAACCGGGGAGCTGTTTTTT.

The chain is built from TRBV9 and TRBJ2-1; tentative D call: TRBD2 (7 bases). The CDR3 totals 15 residues. Germline V gene sequence: CDR1 SGDLS, CDR2 YYNGEE. V was shortened by 0 bases and J by 5 bases, with 12 bases between the two germline ends. The CDR3 region has the DNA TGTGCCAGCAGCGTAGGGTGGGGGGGGCACAATGAGCAGTTCTTC. Its translation is CASSVGWGGHNEQFF.

The genes are TRBV20-1 and TRBJ2-3, with D possibly TRBD2 on 5 matching bases. Trimming left V 3 bases short and J 2 bases short, with 15 bases between. The CDR3 spans 15 residues. CDR1 and CDR2 from the germline V gene are DFQATT and SNEGSKA (reference sequence). This CDR3 is CSASHIPGYTDTQYF. The CDR3 DNA follows: TGCAGTGCTAGTCATATCCCGGGATACACAGATACGCAGTATTTT.

Only one count was recorded for this clone. This chain joins TRBV3-1 (or the pseudogene TRBV3-2) and TRBJ2-7, with D tentatively TRBD1 (5 bases). Germline-derived CDR1 and CDR2 are LGHDT and YNNKEL (reference sequence). The CDR3 length is 12 residues. V was cut by 0 bases and J by 13 bases, with 13 bases left in between. Here the CDR3 reads CASSQDGQRRYF. The CDR3 bases are TGTGCCAGCAGCCAAGACGGACAAAGGCGTTACTTC.

The chain couples TRBV7-2 to TRBJ2-7; a possible D gene is TRBD2 (5 bases). Germline loops: CDR1 SGHTA, CDR2 FQGNSA. V was trimmed by 3 bases and J by 7 bases, leaving 10 bases between them. This CDR3 spans 12 amino acids. The CDR3 is CASSFPPGEQYF. The CDR3 bases are TGTGCCAGCAGCTTCCCCCCGGGGGAGCAGTACTTC.

In this sample, this clone turned up a few times. The chain links TRBV6-5 to TRBJ2-1; D gene unclear. V lost 7 bases and J lost 7, with 8 bases in between. Germline assignment: CDR1 MNHEY and CDR2 SVGAGI. The CDR3 loop spans 11 amino acids. CDR3 bases: TGTGCCAGCAAGCTGAGAAATGAGCAGTTCTTC. It translates to CASKLRNEQFF.

This chain uses TRBV28 with TRBJ1-1; D is unclear. The CDR3 runs to 11 residues. Per the germline V gene, CDR1 is MDHEN and CDR2 is SYDVKM. The V end was cut by 10 bases, the J end by 1 base, with 7 bases between. CDR3 protein: CAINRNTEAFF. As DNA, the CDR3 is TGTGCCATTAACAGGAACACTGAAGCTTTCTTT.

This chain uses TRBV19 with TRBJ1-5; the D gene is possibly TRBD1 (5 bases). Looked up from germline, CDR1 is LNHDA and CDR2 is SQIVND (reference sequence). V lost 10 bases, J lost 0 bases, and 13 bases lay in between. The CDR3 spans 14 residues. In DNA, the CDR3 is TGTGCCACCGGAGGGGCTCATAGCAATCAGCCCCAGCATTTT. This sequence encodes CATGGAHSNQPQHF.

The J gene is TRBJ2-2, the V gene TRBV6-5; D is perhaps TRBD1 (5 bases). Germline lookup yields CDR1 MNHEY and CDR2 SVGAGI. V was clipped by 7 bases and J by 1 base, with 7 bases between them. This CDR3 is 13 amino acids long. The CDR3 DNA reads TGTGCCAGCAATAGGGGGAACACCGGGGAGCTGTTTTTT. It is translated as CASNRGNTGELFF.

V gene TRBV30 combines with J gene TRBJ1-2; D is uncertain. Germline-derived CDR1 and CDR2 are GTSNPN and SVGIG (reference sequence). The CDR3 extends over 13 amino acids. The ends were cut back, 3 bases at V and 4 bases at J, with 12 bases in the middle. The CDR3 region has the DNA TGTGCCTGGAGAGTAAATGTCGGCTATGGCTACACCTTC. Amino acid sequence: CAWRVNVGYGYTF.

CDR3 protein: CASSYSGGPLVTSNQPQHF. The CDR3 DNA reads as TGTGCCAGCAGTTACTCGGGAGGACCGCTCGTTACTAGCAATCAGCCCCAGCATTTT. The V and J genes are TRBV6-2 or TRBV6-3 and TRBJ1-5; no reliable D call. Trimming left V 0 bases short and J 0 bases short, with 18 bases between. This CDR3 is 19 amino acids long. Germline lookup yields CDR1 MNHEY and CDR2 SVGEGT.

The chain uses TRBV20-1 and TRBJ1-3, with D unclear. In germline, CDR1 is DFQATT, CDR2 SNEGSKA (reference sequence). The V gene lost 3 bases and the J gene lost 3 bases, with 15 bases spanning the gap. This CDR3 spans 15 amino acids. The CDR3: CSASDPRESGNTIYF. CDR3 DNA sequence: TGCAGTGCTAGTGACCCCCGGGAGAGTGGAAACACCATATATTTT.

The chain uses TRBV18 and TRBJ1-5, with a possible D match to TRBD1 (5 bases). Germline V gene lookup returns CDR1 KGHSH and CDR2 LQKENI. Trimming cost V 2 bases and J 4 bases, with 12 bases left between them. The CDR3 sequence is 15 residues long. CDR3 DNA sequence: TGTGCCAGCTCACCATCCTCAGGGATTAATCAGCCCCAGCATTTT. Translated, it gives CASSPSSGINQPQHF.

This rearrangement joins TRBV20-1 to TRBJ2-3; no definite D call. Germline V gives CDR1 DFQATT, CDR2 SNEGSKA (reference sequence). This CDR3 comprises 13 residues. Trimming took 3 bases from V and 0 from J, leaving 7 bases between them. The CDR3 loop reads CSASVSSTDTQYF. CDR3 coding DNA: TGCAGTGCTAGTGTCTCTAGCACAGATACGCAGTATTTT.

The chain uses TRBV4-2 and TRBJ1-2; 8 bases are shared with TRBD1. J gave up 8 bases and V 4 bases, and 9 bases lay outside the gene matches. Germline V gene data show CDR1 as LGHNA and CDR2 as YNFKEQ. This CDR3 is built from 14 residues. CDR3: CASSPGQVIGGYTF. The CDR3 DNA sequence: TGTGCCAGCAGCCCGGGACAGGTTATTGGGGGCTACACCTTC.

This clone came up a few times. This chain connects TRBV18 to TRBJ2-3; TRBD2 matches at 7 bases. The CDR3 sequence is 13 residues long. Germline CDR1 KGHSH, CDR2 LQKENI. The V gene end was trimmed by 2 bases and the J gene end by 4 bases; junction bases not matched to a gene: 0. The CDR3 protein is CASSPGGADTQYF. As DNA, the CDR3 is TGTGCCAGCTCACCAGGGGGGGCAGATACGCAGTATTTT. Using reference TRBV18 and TRBJ2-3 for the parts outside the CDR3, the full variable domain is NAGVMQNPRHLVRRRGQEARLRCSPMKGHSHVYWYRQLPEEGLKFMVYLQKENIIDESGMPKERFSAEFPKEGPSILRIQQVVRGDSAAYFCASSPGGADTQYFGPGTRLTVL.

This chain connects TRBV27 to TRBJ2-1; perhaps TRBD2 as D (5 bases). There are 15 residues in the CDR3. V lost 0 bases and J lost 9, with 15 bases in between. The germline gives CDR1 MNHEY, CDR2 SMNVEV (reference sequence). The CDR3 DNA sequence: TGTGCCAGCAGTTTATCGTTAGCGTTTACGGGTGAGCAGTTCTTC. Translating it yields CASSLSLAFTGEQFF.

The V call is TRBV19, the J call TRBJ1-2, with D perhaps matching TRBD1 (6 bases). This CDR3 is 15 amino acids long. The V end lost 0 bases, the J end lost 4 bases, and 12 bases lay between the germline ends. Germline V gene data show CDR1 as LNHDA and CDR2 as SQIVND (reference sequence). CDR3 sequence: CASSIDWQGSYGYTF. CDR3 in DNA: TGTGCCAGTAGTATAGATTGGCAGGGGAGCTATGGCTACACCTTC.

The chain recombines TRBV7-9 with TRBJ1-1; no reliable D call. This CDR3 has 13 amino acids. Germline V gene sequence: CDR1 SEHNR, CDR2 FQNEAQ (reference sequence). Trimming removed 1 base from V and 1 base from J, with 4 bases in between. The CDR3, as DNA: TGTGCCAGCAGCTTAGAAGCGAACACTGAAGCTTTCTTT. Its translation: CASSLEANTEAFF. The variable domain in full, completed from reference TRBV7-9 and TRBJ1-1, reads DTGVSQNPRHKITKRGQNVTFRCDPISEHNRLYWYRQTLGQGPEFLTYFQNEAQLEKSRLLSDRFSAERPKGSFSTLEIQRTEQGDSAMYLCASSLEANTEAFFGQGTRLTVV.

The V gene is TRBV27, the J gene TRBJ2-5, with D perhaps matching TRBD2 (5 bases). V was pared by 1 base and J by 3 bases, with 6 bases between. Germline V gene sequence: CDR1 MNHEY, CDR2 SMNVEV (reference sequence). The CDR3 runs 13 residues. CDR3 nucleotides: TGTGCCAGCAGTTTATTCGGGAAAGAGACCCAGTACTTC. This translates into CASSLFGKETQYF.

This sequence joins TRBV30 and TRBJ2-1; 10 bases are a match to TRBD2. Looked up from germline, CDR1 is GTSNPN and CDR2 is SVGIG (reference sequence). Trimming at V came to 1 base and at J to 4 bases, leaving 1 base not matched to a gene. The CDR3 is made up of 14 amino acids. CDR3 region: CAWSGSGGYNEQFF. The CDR3 region has the DNA TGTGCCTGGAGTGGTAGCGGGGGGTACAATGAGCAGTTCTTC.

The chain combines TRBV18 with TRBJ1-1; TRBD1 might be the D (5 bases). CDR1 is KGHSH and CDR2 is LQKENI in the germline V gene. V gave up 2 bases and J gave up 1 base, with 14 bases separating them. This CDR3 region has 16 residues. As DNA, the CDR3 is TGTGCCAGCTCACCAGGGCAGGGAGGGACGAACACTGAAGCTTTCTTT. Protein product: CASSPGQGGTNTEAFF.

The V gene is TRBV7-2, the J gene TRBJ2-1; 9 bases are a match to TRBD2. The germline V gene encodes CDR1 SGHTA and CDR2 FQGNSA. With 1 base clipped from V and 7 bases from J, the junction kept 5 bases outside the gene matches. The CDR3 loop spans 15 amino acids. The CDR3 nucleotides are TGTGCCAGCAGCTTAGTGCGGGGGGGCTGGAATGAGCAGTTCTTC. Its translation: CASSLVRGGWNEQFF.

The chain joins TRBV30 to TRBJ2-3, with 9 bases lining up with TRBD2. Trimming removed 5 bases from V and 6 bases from J; junction bases left unmatched: 3. The CDR3 consists of 12 residues. The germline V gene has CDR1 GTSNPN and CDR2 SVGIG (reference sequence). The CDR3 nucleotides are TGTGCCTGGGCTAGCGGGGCGGATACGCAGTATTTT. Its translation is CAWASGADTQYF. The entire variable domain, with the rest obtained from reference TRBV30 and TRBJ2-3, is as follows: SQTIHQWPATLVQPVGSPLSLECTVEGTSNPNLYWYRQAAGRGLQLLFYSVGIGQISSEVPQNLSASRPQDRQFILSSKKLLLSDSGFYLCAWASGADTQYFGPGTRLTVL.